This TCR beta chain was captured in a study of blood T cells in healthy people across ages. Details on this clonotype: What it binds is not known.

In terms of origin and age, donors were healthy Caucasian individuals from Russia aged 6 to 90. Sample-barcoded 5' priming and a J-beta primer mix drove a second PCR of roughly 6 to 12 cycles. Via MiXCR, TCRdb re-called the 5' RACE reads, giving one row per CDR3 protein. The sample has about 1.6 million distinct CDR3 sequences; around 36% are singletons. Study-level results: Donors of long life had a larger count of naive CD4+ cells and greater diversity than aged donors.

The TCR sequence derives from a woman aged 25 to 39 in good health. Sequenced: blood.

This CDR3 reads CSARPTGSQGEQYF. CDR3 coding DNA: TGCAGTGCTAGGCCGACAGGGTCGCAAGGCGAGCAGTACTTC. This rearrangement joins TRBV20-1 to TRBJ2-4, with TRBD1 identical over 7 bases. The J call is uncertain, as TRBJ2-7 better fits the DNA end. This CDR3 is 14 amino acids long. The germline V gene encodes CDR1 DFQATT and CDR2 SNEGSKA (reference sequence).